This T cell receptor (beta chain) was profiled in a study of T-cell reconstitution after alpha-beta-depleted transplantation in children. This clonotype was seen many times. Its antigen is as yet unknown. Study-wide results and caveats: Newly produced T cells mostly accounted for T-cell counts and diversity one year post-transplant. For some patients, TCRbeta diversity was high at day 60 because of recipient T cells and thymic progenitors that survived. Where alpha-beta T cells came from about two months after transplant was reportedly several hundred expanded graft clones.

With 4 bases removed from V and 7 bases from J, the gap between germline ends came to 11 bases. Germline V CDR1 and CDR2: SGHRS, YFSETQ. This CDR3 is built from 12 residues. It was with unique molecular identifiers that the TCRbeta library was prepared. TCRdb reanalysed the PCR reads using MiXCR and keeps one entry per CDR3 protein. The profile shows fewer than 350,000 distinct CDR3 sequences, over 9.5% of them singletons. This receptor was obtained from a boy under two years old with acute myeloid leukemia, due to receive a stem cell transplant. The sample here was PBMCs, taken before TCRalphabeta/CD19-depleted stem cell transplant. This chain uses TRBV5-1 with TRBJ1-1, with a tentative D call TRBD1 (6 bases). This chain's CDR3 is CASSMGGREAFF. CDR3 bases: TGCGCCAGCAGCATGGGGGGCCGTGAAGCTTTCTTT.